These 21 T cell receptor beta chains came from one sample sequenced in a study of blood T cell repertoires in COVID-19 (dated by TCRdb to 2020 to 2022). The receptor library was made with the immunoSEQ multiplex PCR assay. TCRdb stores this immuneACCESS table with in-frame sequences only. Part of the clones is absent; in the studies checked, under half of the shortfall reflects unresolved V genes, and no reason is known for the rest. Within this sample are about 100,000 clones, with 90% to 95% of them counted one time only. The ten largest clones take up 2.1% of the sample. The source material was peripheral blood. The receptors were gathered from a man aged 45-65 years with active COVID-19.

This chain joins TRBV6-5 and TRBJ2-7; D uncertain. V gave up 7 bases and J gave up 4 bases, with 20 bases separating them. The CDR3 loop spans 15 amino acids. Germline CDR1 reads MNHEY; CDR2 reads SVGAGI. CDR3 nucleotide sequence: TGTGCCAGCACCGAACAATCTGGCAGGTCGTACGAGCAGTACTTC. This codes for CASTEQSGRSYEQYF.

The rearrangement joins TRBV18 to TRBJ2-7, with no clear D. V dropped 1 base and J dropped 6 bases, with 10 bases sitting between them. The CDR3 contains 13 residues. CDR1 and CDR2 from the germline V gene are KGHSH and LQKENI. The CDR3 DNA sequence: TGTGCCAGCTCACCACGTGTCCCCCTCGAGCAGTACTTC. Translation gives CASSPRVPLEQYF.

V and J are TRBV6-6 and TRBJ2-5; D might be TRBD2 (7 bases). The length of the CDR3 is 15 residues. CDR1 and CDR2 from the germline V gene are MNHNY and SVGAGI (reference sequence). The ends were cut back, 0 bases at V and 2 bases at J, with 10 bases in the middle. The CDR3 coding sequence is TGTGCCAGCAGTTACTCGAGGGGGGGACAAGAGACCCAGTACTTC. Translation: CASSYSRGGQETQYF.

The J gene is TRBJ2-1, the V gene TRBV18; 10 bases line up with TRBD2. CDR1 and CDR2 (germline): KGHSH, LQKENI. V was clipped by 1 base and J by 2 bases; unmatched bases: 5. CDR3 size: 17 residues. CDR3 loop: CASSPQRTSGTYNEQFF. CDR3 sequence (DNA): TGTGCCAGCTCACCACAAAGGACTAGCGGCACCTACAATGAGCAGTTCTTC.

The table lists this clone with a count of one. V usage is TRBV3-1 (or the pseudogene TRBV3-2) and J usage is TRBJ2-2, with TRBD2 matching 12 bases. The CDR3 covers 16 residues. Germline V CDR1 and CDR2: LGHDT, YNNKEL (reference sequence). V trimming: 1 base; J trimming: 7 bases; junction bases outside the gene matches: 4. The CDR3 bases are TGTGCCAGCAGCCAAGGACTAGCGGGAGTAGGCGGGGAGCTGTTTTTT. Residues: CASSQGLAGVGGELFF.

This chain joins TRBV18 and TRBJ1-1; D gene ambiguous. The CDR3 length is 13 residues. Germline V gene data show CDR1 as KGHSH and CDR2 as LQKENI. V was pared by 4 bases and J by 0 bases, with 6 bases between. CDR3 region: CASSQEMNTEAFF. For the CDR3, the DNA is TGTGCCAGCTCACAGGAGATGAACACTGAAGCTTTCTTT.

The rearrangement links TRBV11-2 to TRBJ2-3; D is uncertain. Germline CDR1 and CDR2: SGHAT and FQNNGV. V shed 0 bases and J shed 5 bases, with 3 bases lying between them. This CDR3 is 12 amino acids long. The CDR3 nucleotides read TGTGCCAGCAGCTTAGATAGAGATACGCAGTATTTT. Encoded protein: CASSLDRDTQYF.

The chain employs TRBV5-5 and TRBJ1-1; no reliable D call. Germline V gene sequence: CDR1 SGHKS, CDR2 YYEKEE (reference sequence). Trimming cost V 4 bases and J 0 bases, with 7 bases left between them. This CDR3 contains 13 residues. The CDR3 protein is CASSTSLNTEAFF. Here the CDR3 DNA reads TGTGCCAGCAGCACCAGTTTGAACACTGAAGCTTTCTTT.

This chain connects TRBV5-4 to TRBJ2-5, with 9 nucleotides matching TRBD2. The CDR3 runs 15 residues. The trim removed 4 bases at V and 5 bases at J, leaving 9 bases unmatched. The V gene's germline CDR1 is SGHNT and CDR2 YYREEE (reference sequence). CDR3 amino acids: CASSRSGTSSETQYF. The CDR3 nucleotides read TGTGCCAGCAGCCGGTCCGGGACTAGCTCCGAGACCCAGTACTTC.

The genes are TRBV4-2 and TRBJ2-7; TRBD1 might be the D (5 bases). This CDR3 is built from 14 residues. V was cut by 2 bases and J by 7 bases, with 15 bases left in between. Germline-derived CDR1 and CDR2 are LGHNA and YNFKEQ. The CDR3 bases are TGTGCCAGCAGCCAAACGACAGACTTAGGGGAGCAGTACTTC. Protein: CASSQTTDLGEQYF.

The V gene is TRBV29-1, the J gene TRBJ2-1, with TRBD1 matching over 7 bases. This CDR3 region has 14 residues. Germline lookup yields CDR1 SQVTM and CDR2 ANQGSEA. With 3 bases clipped from V and 7 bases from J, the junction kept 9 bases outside the gene matches. CDR3 bases: TGCAGCGTTGACCTTCCGGGACAGTTTAATGAGCAGTTCTTC. This encodes CSVDLPGQFNEQFF.

The chain's CDR3 is CASSLGAAGGYNEQFF. CDR3 bases: TGTGCCAGCAGCTTGGGGGCAGCGGGAGGGTACAATGAGCAGTTCTTC. The chain has TRBV5-8 and TRBJ2-1; TRBD2 aligns across 10 bases. Unmatched junction bases numbered 4, after V lost 0 bases and J lost 4 bases. The CDR3 has 16 residues. CDR1 is SGHTS, CDR2 YDEGEE, per germline.

This clone appeared a single time. The chain is built from TRBV6-2 or TRBV6-3 and TRBJ1-4, with D hard to call. The CDR3 is made up of 15 amino acids. Trimming took 2 bases from V and 4 from J, leaving 11 bases between them. Germline CDR1 reads MNHEY; CDR2 reads SVGEGT. This CDR3 reads CASSYGPRGNEKLFF. CDR3 nucleotides: TGTGCCAGCAGTTACGGTCCGCGTGGTAATGAAAAACTGTTTTTT.

The CDR3 DNA reads as TGTGCCAGCAGCCAAGACACGCGGGGAACTGAAGCTTTCTTT. Encoded protein: CASSQDTRGTEAFF. The gene calls are TRBV3-1 (or the pseudogene TRBV3-2) and TRBJ1-1; D gene ambiguous. The V end was cut by 0 bases, the J end by 5 bases, with 10 bases between. The germline V gene has CDR1 LGHDT and CDR2 YNNKEL (reference sequence). CDR3 length equals 14 residues.

With regard to this clone: An end of the junction does not agree with germline; a read error may underlie this. The rearrangement joins TRBV14 to TRBJ1-3, with 9 bases lining up with TRBD1. The CDR3 loop spans 13 amino acids. Looked up from germline, CDR1 is SGHDN and CDR2 is FVKESK. The DNA of the CDR3 is TGTGCCAGCAACCAAGGGGACAGGGACACCATATATTTT. Translated: CASNQGDRDTIYF.

This rearrangement joins TRBV7-3 to TRBJ2-3; TRBD2 aligns across 15 bases. Germline V CDR1 and CDR2: SGHTA, FQGTGA. This CDR3 has 16 amino acids. Trimming took 4 bases from V and 7 from J; bases not matched to a gene: 6. The CDR3 here is CASSSGLAGGRNTQYF. The CDR3 region has the DNA TGTGCCAGCAGCTCGGGACTAGCGGGGGGCCGAAATACGCAGTATTTT.

This chain uses TRBV6-6 with TRBJ2-2; TRBD2 agrees at 9 bases. Germline values: CDR1 MNHNY, CDR2 SVGAGI (reference sequence). The CDR3 sequence is 17 residues long. V lost 5 bases to trimming and J lost 6 bases; unmatched junction nucleotides: 13. CDR3 in DNA: TGTGCCAGCAGTCCCCTGGCGGGGGGGGCAGAGGCCGGGGAGCTGTTTTTT. This sequence encodes CASSPLAGGAEAGELFF.

V and J are TRBV5-8 and TRBJ2-3; TRBD2 aligns across 12 bases. Germline-derived CDR1 and CDR2 are SGHTS and YDEGEE. The J segment lost 4 bases and the V segment lost 0 bases, leaving 6 bases of the junction unmatched. There are 17 residues in the CDR3. As DNA, the CDR3 is TGTGCCAGCAGCTTGGCCCCCGCTAGCGGGGGGGCAGATACGCAGTATTTT. It encodes CASSLAPASGGADTQYF.

The chain couples TRBV6-1 to TRBJ2-3, with 14 bases aligning to TRBD2. The junction had 3 bases not matched to a gene; V was cut back by 1 base and J by 0 bases. Germline lookup yields CDR1 MNHNS and CDR2 SASEGT. CDR3 length: 18 residues. The CDR3: CASSEGLAGGGSTDTQYF. The CDR3 DNA reads TGTGCCAGCAGTGAAGGACTAGCGGGAGGGGGTAGCACAGATACGCAGTATTTT.

This clone came up once. This chain uses TRBV6-5 with TRBJ2-7; D ambiguous. Looked up from germline, CDR1 is MNHEY and CDR2 is SVGAGI. Trimming shortened V by 7 bases and J by 0 bases, and 7 bases separated the two germline ends. This CDR3 is built from 12 residues. The CDR3 DNA reads TGTGCCAGCAAATCATTCTCCTACGAGCAGTACTTC. This encodes CASKSFSYEQYF.

This chain joins TRBV7-3 and TRBJ2-1, with 8 bases identical to TRBD1. Germline V CDR1 and CDR2: SGHTA, FQGTGA. V shed 3 bases, J shed 6 bases, and the junction held 4 bases outside the gene matches. This CDR3 is built from 14 residues. CDR3 sequence: CASSFRTGSNEQFF. The CDR3 DNA sequence: TGTGCCAGCAGCTTCCGGACAGGGAGCAATGAGCAGTTCTTC.